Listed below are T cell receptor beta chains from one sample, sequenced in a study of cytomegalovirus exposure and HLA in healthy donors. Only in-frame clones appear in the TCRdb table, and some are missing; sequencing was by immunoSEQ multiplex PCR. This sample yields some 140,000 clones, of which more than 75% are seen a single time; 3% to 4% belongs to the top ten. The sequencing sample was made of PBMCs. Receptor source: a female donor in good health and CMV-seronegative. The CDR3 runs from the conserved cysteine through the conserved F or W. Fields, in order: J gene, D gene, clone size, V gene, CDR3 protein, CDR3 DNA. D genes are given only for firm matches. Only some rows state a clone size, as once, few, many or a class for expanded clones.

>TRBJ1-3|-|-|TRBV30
CAWISLKRYSGNTIYF
TGTGCCTGGATCAGTCTAAAGAGGTACTCTGGAAACACCATATATTTT
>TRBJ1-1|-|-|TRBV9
CASSAREGTEAFF
TGTGCCAGCAGCGCGAGGGAGGGAACTGAAGCTTTCTTT
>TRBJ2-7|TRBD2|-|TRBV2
CASSGTSGFSYEQYF
TGTGCCAGCAGTGGCACTAGCGGCTTCTCCTACGAGCAGTACTTC
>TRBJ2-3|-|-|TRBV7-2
CASSLDRTSTDTQYF
TGTGCCAGCAGCTTAGACAGAACTAGCACAGATACGCAGTATTTT
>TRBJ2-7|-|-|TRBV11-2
CASSLKGGRDSYEQYF
TGTGCCAGCAGCTTAAAGGGGGGTAGGGACAGCTACGAGCAGTACTTC
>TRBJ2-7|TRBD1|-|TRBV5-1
CASSLRQGSDEQYF
TGCGCCAGCAGCTTGAGACAGGGTTCGGACGAGCAGTACTTC
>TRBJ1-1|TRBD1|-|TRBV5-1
CASSSQGAHTEAFF
TGCGCCAGCAGCTCACAGGGGGCGCACACTGAAGCTTTCTTT
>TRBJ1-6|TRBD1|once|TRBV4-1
CASSDGTGGSPLHF
TGCGCCAGCAGCGACGGGACAGGGGGCTCACCCCTCCACTTT
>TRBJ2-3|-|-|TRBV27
CATLGGALDTQYF
TGTGCCACCCTTGGAGGGGCTCTAGATACGCAGTATTTT
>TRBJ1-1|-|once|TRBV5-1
CASSLFGGSPEAFF
TGCGCCAGCAGCTTGTTTGGGGGCTCCCCCGAAGCTTTCTTT
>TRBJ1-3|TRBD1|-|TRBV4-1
CASSQVMDRLTGNTIYF
TGCGCCAGCAGCCAAGTGATGGACAGGTTGACTGGAAACACCATATATTTT
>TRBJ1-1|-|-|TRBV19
CASRADTEAFF
TGTGCCAGTAGGGCCGACACTGAAGCTTTCTTT
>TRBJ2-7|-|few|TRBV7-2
CASSFGGFYEQYF
TGTGCCAGCAGCTTTGGCGGGTTTTACGAGCAGTACTTC
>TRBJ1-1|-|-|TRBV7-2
CASSLAITGGREAFF
TGTGCCAGCAGCTTAGCGATAACGGGGGGGCGAGAAGCTTTCTTT
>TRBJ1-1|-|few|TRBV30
CAWTEEGGTEAFF
TGTGCCTGGACGGAAGAGGGAGGGACTGAAGCTTTCTTT
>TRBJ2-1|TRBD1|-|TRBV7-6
CASSSLQGAREQFF
TGTGCCAGCAGCTCGCTACAGGGGGCACGGGAGCAGTTCTTC
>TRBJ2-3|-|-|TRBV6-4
CASSVPLAGDTQYF
TGTGCCAGCAGCGTCCCCTTAGCTGGGGATACGCAGTATTTT
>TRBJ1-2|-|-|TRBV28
CASSIAGAHYGYTF
TGTGCCAGCAGCATAGCGGGGGCTCACTATGGCTACACCTTC
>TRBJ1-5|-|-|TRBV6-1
CASSDKGYQPQHF
TGTGCCAGCAGTGATAAGGGGTATCAGCCCCAGCATTTT
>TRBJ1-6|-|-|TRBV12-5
CASGLVGTPTHSYNSPLHF
TGTGCTAGTGGTTTGGTGGGGACTCCGACGCATTCCTATAATTCACCCCTCCACTTT
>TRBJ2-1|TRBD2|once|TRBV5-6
CASAGTSGPNSYNEQFF
TGTGCCAGCGCCGGGACTAGCGGACCAAACTCCTACAATGAGCAGTTCTTC
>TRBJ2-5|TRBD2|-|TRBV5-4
CASSAGTSGGQRETQYF
TGTGCCAGCAGCGCCGGGACTAGCGGGGGACAACGGGAGACCCAGTACTTC
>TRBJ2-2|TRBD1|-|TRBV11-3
CASSRGQGVGGELFF
TGTGCCAGCAGCCGGGGACAGGGGGTGGGCGGGGAGCTGTTTTTT
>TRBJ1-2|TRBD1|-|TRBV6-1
CASVPDRGRGYTF
TGTGCCAGCGTCCCGGACAGGGGGCGTGGCTACACCTTC
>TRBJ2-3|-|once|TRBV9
CASSYQSIPDTQYF
TGTGCCAGCAGCTACCAGTCAATCCCAGATACGCAGTATTTT
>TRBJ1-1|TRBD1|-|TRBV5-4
CASSPTGAEVRTEAFF
TGTGCCAGCAGCCCGACAGGGGCCGAGGTGAGGACTGAAGCTTTCTTT
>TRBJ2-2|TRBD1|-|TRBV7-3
CASSRTGDTGELFF
TGTGCCAGCAGCCGAACAGGGGACACCGGGGAGCTGTTTTTT
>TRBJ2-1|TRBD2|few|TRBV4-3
CASSQARLAGYEQFF
TGCGCCAGCAGCCAAGCGCGACTAGCGGGTTATGAGCAGTTCTTC
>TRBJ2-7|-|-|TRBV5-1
CASSLAPGLTYEQYF
TGCGCCAGCAGCTTGGCCCCCGGACTGACCTACGAGCAGTACTTC
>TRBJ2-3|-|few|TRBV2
CASGVLLDTQYF
TGTGCAAGCGGAGTCCTCTTGGATACGCAGTATTTT
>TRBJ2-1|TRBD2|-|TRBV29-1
CSVEVPLAGGPDEQFF
TGCAGCGTTGAAGTGCCCCTGGCGGGAGGGCCAGATGAGCAGTTCTTC
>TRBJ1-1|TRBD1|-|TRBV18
CASSTTSGTGRTEAFF
TGTGCCAGCTCTACCACGTCCGGGACAGGGCGGACTGAAGCTTTCTTT
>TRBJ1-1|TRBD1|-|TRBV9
CASSATGAPGAFF
TGTGCCAGCAGCGCCACAGGGGCCCCGGGGGCTTTCTTT
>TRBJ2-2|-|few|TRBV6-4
CASSDGGGAGELFF
TGTGCCAGCAGTGACGGGGGAGGTGCCGGGGAGCTGTTTTTT
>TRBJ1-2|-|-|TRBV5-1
CASSMSNRGYTF
TGCGCCAGCAGTATGAGTAATCGTGGCTACACCTTC
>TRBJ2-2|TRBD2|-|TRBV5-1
CASNLAGNTGELFF
TGCGCCAGCAACCTAGCGGGGAACACCGGGGAGCTGTTTTTT
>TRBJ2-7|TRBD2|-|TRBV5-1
CASSFTSGGAGQYF
TGCGCCAGCAGCTTCACTAGCGGGGGGGCCGGGCAGTACTTC
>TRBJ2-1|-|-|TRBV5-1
CASSLDGYNEQFF
TGCGCCAGCAGCTTGGACGGTTACAATGAGCAGTTCTTC
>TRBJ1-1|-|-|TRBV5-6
CASSFQVAAKAFF
TGTGCCAGCAGCTTTCAAGTTGCGGCGAAGGCTTTCTTT
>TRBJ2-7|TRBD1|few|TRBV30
CAWSPGTGAYEQYF
TGTGCCTGGAGTCCCGGGACAGGCGCCTACGAGCAGTACTTC
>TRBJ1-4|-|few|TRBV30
CAWRRETNEKLFF
TGTGCCTGGAGGCGGGAAACTAATGAAAAACTGTTTTTT
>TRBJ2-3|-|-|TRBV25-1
CASSSLASTDTQYF
TGTGCCAGCAGTAGTCTAGCGAGCACAGATACGCAGTATTTT
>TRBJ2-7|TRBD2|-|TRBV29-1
CSVSGLGQYEQYF
TGCAGCGTTTCGGGACTAGGCCAGTACGAGCAGTACTTC
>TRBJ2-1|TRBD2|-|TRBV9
CASSVRTSALSEQFF
TGTGCCAGCAGCGTAAGGACTAGCGCTCTTAGTGAGCAGTTCTTC
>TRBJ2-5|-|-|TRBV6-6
CASSYSAETQYF
TGTGCCAGCAGTTACTCAGCAGAGACCCAGTACTTC
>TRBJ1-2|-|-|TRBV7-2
CASSLDANSNYGYTF
TGTGCCAGCAGCTTAGATGCTAACTCTAACTATGGCTACACCTTC
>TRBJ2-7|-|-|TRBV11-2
CASSSYLQGSSYEQYF
TGTGCCAGCAGCTCTTACTTGCAGGGAAGCTCCTACGAGCAGTACTTC
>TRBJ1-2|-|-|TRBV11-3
CASSERRESSGYTF
TGTGCCAGCAGCGAGCGAAGGGAGTCAAGTGGCTACACCTTC
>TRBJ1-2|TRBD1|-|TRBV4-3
CASSQWTGSGYGYTF
TGCGCCAGCAGCCAGTGGACAGGTTCAGGCTATGGCTACACCTTC
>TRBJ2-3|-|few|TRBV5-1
CASRRGGGTDTQYF
TGCGCCAGCAGGAGGGGAGGGGGGACAGATACGCAGTATTTT
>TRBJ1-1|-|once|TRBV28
CASSLSPGASGSTEAFF
TGTGCCAGCAGTTTATCCCCGGGGGCCAGCGGGAGCACTGAAGCTTTCTTT
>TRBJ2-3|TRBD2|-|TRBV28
CASLLGRGGWADTQYF
TGTGCCAGTCTCCTTGGGCGGGGGGGATGGGCAGATACGCAGTATTTT
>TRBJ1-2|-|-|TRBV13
CASSLSALANYGYTF
TGTGCCAGCAGCTTAAGTGCGTTGGCTAACTATGGCTACACCTTC
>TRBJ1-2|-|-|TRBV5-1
CASSWGTPDYGYTF
TGCGCCAGCAGCTGGGGGACACCCGACTATGGCTACACCTTC
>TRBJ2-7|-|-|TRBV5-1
CASSLGAGEQYF
TGCGCCAGCAGCTTGGGGGCTGGCGAGCAGTACTTC
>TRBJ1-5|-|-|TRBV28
CASSTAKPQHF
TGTGCCAGCAGTACTGCTAAGCCCCAGCATTTT
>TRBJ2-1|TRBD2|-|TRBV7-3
CASSPRGGEVNEQFF
TGTGCCAGCAGCCCCCGGGGGGGGGAGGTGAATGAGCAGTTCTTC
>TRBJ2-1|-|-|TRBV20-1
CSAEHNEQFF
TGCAGTGCTGAGCACAATGAGCAGTTCTTC